This T cell receptor (beta chain) comes out of a study of blood T cell repertoires in COVID-19. Germline CDR1 is SGHAT and CDR2 is FQNNGV. V was cut by 1 base and J by 7 bases, with 14 bases left in between. The CDR3 length is 15 residues. Individuals aged about 18 to 90 years were recruited from about two dozen US areas. The study assigned cohorts using participant-reported clinical history. Recovered Cohort 3 donors showed two negative PCRs, clearance, or symptom resolution. How the authors handled the data: Amplification of reference gene primers was used by the study to estimate nucleated cell counts. Sequenced by immunoSEQ multiplex PCR; TCRdb stores in-frame clones only, minus some. The DNA gave D and trimming, while V, J and clone size come from that table. The sample includes about 190,000 clones, about four fifths of them seen just once.

The sample was PBMCs or T cells enriched from blood (not recorded which). V usage is TRBV11-2 and J usage is TRBJ1-5; D is unclear. The clonotype was recovered from a woman aged 25 to 39 who had recovered from COVID-19. CDR3 bases: TGTGCCAGCAGCTTAGGCCACGGGATCGAACAGCCCCAGCATTTT. Residues: CASSLGHGIEQPQHF. Drawing the rest from reference TRBV11-2 and TRBJ1-5, the complete variable domain is EAGVAQSPRYKIIEKRQSVAFWCNPISGHATLYWYQQILGQGPKLLIQFQNNGVVDDSQLPKDRFSAERLKGVDSTLKIQPAKLEDSAVYLCASSLGHGIEQPQHFGDGTRLSIL.